The 3 T cell receptor beta chains below come from one sample, sequenced in a study of read filtering for tumor transcriptome and immune sequencing. This library used roughly 370 ng RNA and molecular barcoded adaptors spanning alpha/delta and beta/gamma chains. TCRdb used MiXCR to reprocess the reads, holding one entry per CDR3 protein. In the table there are approximately 45,000 distinct CDR3 sequences, about a fifth of which are singletons. Source material: a population of CD138-negative cells sorted from bone marrow. The receptors shown here come from a donor at least 40 years old with multiple myeloma.

This clonotype counts as medium-sized. The genes are TRBV18 and TRBJ2-1, with TRBD2 matching over 7 bases. The V segment lost 4 bases and the J segment 0 bases; nucleotides outside the gene matches: 6. The germline CDR1 and CDR2 sequences are KGHSH and LQKENI. The CDR3 loop spans 16 amino acids. The CDR3 DNA reads TGTGCCAGCTCACTGTCAGCGGGGAGCTCCTACAATGAGCAGTTCTTC. Protein product: CASSLSAGSSYNEQFF.

The rearrangement uses TRBV12-3 or TRBV12-4 and TRBJ1-2; 7 positions match TRBD1. Losses at the gene ends were 4 bases for V and 2 bases for J; bases not matched to a gene: 1. This CDR3 comprises 13 residues. This CDR3 is CASSSQGNYGYTF. The CDR3 DNA sequence: TGTGCCAGCAGTTCACAGGGGAACTATGGCTACACCTTC.

Worth noting for this clonotype: This could be a read error, since a much larger clone is one nucleotide away. The chain uses TRBV29-1 and TRBJ1-3; 8 bases are shared with TRBD1. CDR3 length: 15 residues. Germline CDR1 is SQVTM and CDR2 is ANQGSEA. V gave up 7 bases and J gave up 0 bases; unmatched junction bases: 8. CDR3 DNA: TGCAGCGCCATGGCAGGGGGCTACTCTGGAAACACCATATATTTT. Translating it yields CSAMAGGYSGNTIYF.